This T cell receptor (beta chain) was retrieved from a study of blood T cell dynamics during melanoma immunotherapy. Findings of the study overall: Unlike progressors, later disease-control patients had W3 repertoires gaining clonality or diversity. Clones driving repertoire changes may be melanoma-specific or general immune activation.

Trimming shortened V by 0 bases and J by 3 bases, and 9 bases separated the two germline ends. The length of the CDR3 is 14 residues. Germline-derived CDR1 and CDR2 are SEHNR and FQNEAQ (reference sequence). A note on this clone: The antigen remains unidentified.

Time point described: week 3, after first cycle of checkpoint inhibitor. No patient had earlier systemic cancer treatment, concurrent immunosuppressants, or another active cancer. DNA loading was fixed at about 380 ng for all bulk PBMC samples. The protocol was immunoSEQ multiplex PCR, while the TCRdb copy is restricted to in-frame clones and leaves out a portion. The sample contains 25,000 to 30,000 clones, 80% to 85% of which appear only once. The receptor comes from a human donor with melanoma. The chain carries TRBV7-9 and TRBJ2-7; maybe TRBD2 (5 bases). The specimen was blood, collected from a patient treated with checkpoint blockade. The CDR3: CASSLAGILYEQYF. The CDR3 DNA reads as TGTGCCAGCAGCTTAGCCGGGATCCTCTACGAGCAGTACTTC.